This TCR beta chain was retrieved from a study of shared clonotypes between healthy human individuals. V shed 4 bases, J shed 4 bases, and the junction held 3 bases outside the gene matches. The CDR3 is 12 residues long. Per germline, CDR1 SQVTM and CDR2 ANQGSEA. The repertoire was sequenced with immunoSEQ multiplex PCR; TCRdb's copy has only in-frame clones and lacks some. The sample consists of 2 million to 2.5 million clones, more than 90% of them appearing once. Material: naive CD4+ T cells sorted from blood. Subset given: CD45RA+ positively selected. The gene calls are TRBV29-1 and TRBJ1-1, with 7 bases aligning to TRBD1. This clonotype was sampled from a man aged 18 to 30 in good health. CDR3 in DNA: TGCAGCGTTGGACAGGGACTCACTGAAGCTTTCTTT. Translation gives CSVGQGLTEAFF.